The present T cell receptor (beta chain) was sequenced within a study of cytomegalovirus exposure and HLA in healthy donors. It was with 60 Vbeta and 13 Jbeta primers that the PCR ran. Produced via immunoSEQ multiplex PCR; TCRdb's table is partial and in-frame only. Altogether approximately 170,000 clones are present, roughly 83% being singletons, with the ten largest covering roughly 1.2%. A word on this clone: Its cognate antigen is unknown.

General study findings and limits: An analysis was carried out at a later point. It showed that HLA-associated TCR beta chains were more clonally expanded than equally common non-associated chains.

The CDR3 spans 16 residues. V gave up 4 bases and J gave up 1 base, with 16 bases separating them. In germline, CDR1 is SGHRS, CDR2 YFSETQ. V and J are TRBV5-1 and TRBJ2-3; D not certain. The TCR originated in a boy aged 2 to 10 in good health and CMV-seronegative. Material: PBMCs. As DNA, the CDR3 is TGCGCCAGCAGCCATCCGCTAGGTTTTGGCACAGATACGCAGTATTTT. Its protein product is CASSHPLGFGTDTQYF.